The rows below give T cell receptor beta chains drawn from one sample of a study of Ad26.COV2.S vaccination and SARS-CoV-2 variants. Measured with immunoSEQ multiplex PCR; TCRdb has only the in-frame clones, and not every one. The sample records approximately 360,000 clones, about 80% being singletons. The sample consisted of peripheral blood, taken in a trial of Ad26.COV2.S vaccine versus placebo. The source of these receptors is a person between 18 and 65 years old who received the Ad26.COV2.S COVID-19 vaccine or a placebo. The CDR3 runs from the conserved cysteine through the conserved F or W. The D gene is left open where the match is weak. Some rows mark clone size as missing; the rest say once, few, many or name a class of expanded clone.

abundance	d_gene	j_gene	v_gene	CDR3aa	CDR3nt
-	-	TRBJ1-1	TRBV18	CASSPSLLTAGYEAFF	TGTGCCAGCTCACCCTCCCTGTTGACGGCCGGCTATGAAGCTTTCTTT
-	-	TRBJ1-2	TRBV29-1	CSVYGGAGYGYTF	TGCAGCGTTTACGGGGGCGCCGGCTATGGCTACACCTTC
-	-	TRBJ2-7	TRBV6-5	CASKRKQALSYEQYF	TGTGCCAGCAAGCGAAAGCAGGCGCTCTCCTACGAGCAGTACTTC
-	-	TRBJ2-1	TRBV7-2	CASSLNGLGNEQFF	TGTGCCAGCAGCTTAAACGGACTTGGCAATGAGCAGTTCTTC
-	-	TRBJ2-5	TRBV4-1	CASSRTLGEETQYF	TGCGCCAGCAGCCGGACCCTGGGGGAAGAGACCCAGTACTTC
-	TRBD1	TRBJ2-6	TRBV18	CASSSDRAGANVLTF	TGTGCCAGCTCCTCGGACAGGGCTGGGGCCAACGTCCTGACTTTC
-	-	TRBJ1-1	TRBV11-2	CASSVDTNTEAFF	TGTGCCAGCAGCGTGGACACGAACACTGAAGCTTTCTTT
-	-	TRBJ1-1	TRBV11-2	CASSFKSGIAEAFF	TGTGCCAGCAGCTTTAAGTCAGGGATAGCTGAAGCTTTCTTT
-	-	TRBJ2-3	TRBV3-1/TRBV3-2	CASSQVQGRDTQYF	TGTGCCAGCAGCCAAGTTCAGGGGAGAGATACGCAGTATTTT
-	-	TRBJ2-3	TRBV10-3	CAITPEEGLGDTQYF	TGTGCCATCACTCCCGAGGAGGGGCTGGGAGATACGCAGTATTTT
-	-	TRBJ2-3	TRBV6-5	CASSLYRATDTQYF	TGTGCCAGCAGTCTTTACAGGGCCACAGATACGCAGTATTTT
-	TRBD2	TRBJ2-7	TRBV2	CASSEWLAGVQEQYF	TGTGCCAGCAGTGAATGGTTAGCGGGGGTGCAGGAGCAGTACTTC
-	-	TRBJ1-5	TRBV12-5	CASGLGNIIQPQHF	TGTGCTAGTGGTTTGGGCAATATCATTCAGCCCCAGCATTTT
-	-	TRBJ1-2	TRBV19	CASSNGFEGYTF	TGTGCCAGTAGTAATGGTTTCGAGGGCTACACCTTC
-	TRBD2	TRBJ2-4	TRBV11-2	CASSLDRTSRNIQYF	TGTGCCAGCAGCTTAGATCGGACTAGTAGAAACATTCAGTACTTC
few	-	TRBJ2-5	TRBV2	CASRALYQETQYF	TGTGCCAGCAGGGCCCTCTACCAAGAGACCCAGTACTTC
-	TRBD2	TRBJ2-1	TRBV5-1	CASMGGGLAGYNEQFF	TGCGCCAGCATGGGAGGAGGACTAGCGGGGTACAATGAGCAGTTCTTC
-	-	TRBJ2-3	TRBV18	CASSPPSTDTQYF	TGTGCCAGCTCACCACCCAGCACAGATACGCAGTATTTT
few	-	TRBJ1-5	TRBV30	CAWSRSNRDQPQHF	TGTGCCTGGAGCCGATCGAACAGGGACCAGCCCCAGCATTTT
once	-	TRBJ2-1	TRBV27	CASSLGRIFNEQFF	TGTGCCAGCAGTTTAGGACGAATTTTCAATGAGCAGTTCTTC
-	TRBD2	TRBJ2-1	TRBV19	CASKGGLAGPASYNEQFF	TGTGCCAGTAAAGGGGGACTAGCGGGACCCGCCTCCTACAATGAGCAGTTCTTC
-	-	TRBJ1-4	TRBV2	CASSEAREGKLFF	TGTGCCAGCAGTGAAGCAAGGGAGGGAAAACTGTTTTTT
few	TRBD1	TRBJ2-7	TRBV27	CASSLSTGGIPYEQYF	TGTGCCAGCAGTTTATCGACAGGGGGCATTCCCTACGAGCAGTACTTC
-	-	TRBJ2-3	TRBV4-1	CASSPARGGDSTDTQYF	TGCGCCAGCAGCCCTGCAAGGGGGGGGGACTCCACAGATACGCAGTATTTT
-	-	TRBJ1-5	TRBV12-2	CASRLQVSNQPQHF	TGTGCAAGTCGCTTACAGGTTAGCAATCAGCCCCAGCATTTT
-	TRBD2	TRBJ2-3	TRBV7-8	CASSLTSGSTDTQYF	TGTGCCAGCAGCTTAACTAGCGGGTCCACAGATACGCAGTATTTT
few	TRBD1	TRBJ1-2	TRBV4-1	CASSQPGQPTYGYTF	TGCGCCAGCAGCCAGCCGGGACAGCCGACCTATGGCTACACCTTC
few	TRBD1	TRBJ2-2	TRBV5-1	CASSLRQGLANTGELFF	TGCGCCAGCAGCCTCCGACAGGGGCTAGCGAACACCGGGGAGCTGTTTTTT
-	TRBD2	TRBJ2-3	TRBV19	CASSPPLAGDTQYF	TGTGCCAGTAGTCCACCACTAGCGGGAGATACGCAGTATTTT
-	-	TRBJ1-6	TRBV4-3	CASSHNSVGARRSPLHF	TGCGCCAGCAGCCACAACTCCGTGGGGGCTCGGAGATCACCCCTCCACTTT
once	-	TRBJ2-7	TRBV2	CASKWDFRLSYEQYF	TGTGCCAGCAAGTGGGATTTCCGTCTCTCCTACGAGCAGTACTTC
-	-	TRBJ2-5	TRBV19	CASSIAILSRDARAETQYF	TGTGCCAGTAGTATAGCTATCCTGTCCCGGGACGCAAGGGCAGAGACCCAGTACTTC
-	-	TRBJ2-5	TRBV18	CASSPVQQETQYF	TGTGCCAGCTCACCGGTACAGCAAGAGACCCAGTACTTC
-	-	TRBJ1-2	TRBV30	CAWTSDFYGYTF	TGTGCCTGGACTTCGGACTTCTATGGCTACACCTTC
-	-	TRBJ2-7	TRBV11-2	CASSLTRVGYEQYF	TGTGCCAGCAGCCTCACACGGGTTGGGTACGAGCAGTACTTC
-	-	TRBJ2-3	TRBV7-6	CASSLGPVTSTDTQYF	TGTGCCAGCAGCTTAGGTCCCGTGACTAGCACAGATACGCAGTATTTT
-	-	TRBJ2-7	TRBV6-5	CASTATNYEQYF	TGTGCCTCCACCGCAACCAACTACGAGCAGTACTTC
few	-	TRBJ2-7	TRBV15	CATSRDPSPYSYEQYF	TGTGCCACCAGCAGAGATCCGAGCCCATACTCCTACGAGCAGTACTTC
-	-	TRBJ1-1	TRBV24-1	CATSEDGVNTEAFF	TGTGCCACCAGTGAGGACGGCGTGAACACTGAAGCTTTCTTT
-	TRBD1	TRBJ1-4	TRBV6-5	CASSSRTGQKLFF	TGTGCCAGCAGTTCCCGGACAGGGCAGAAACTGTTTTTT
-	-	TRBJ1-2	TRBV6-5	CASSYSPGSANYGYTF	TGTGCCAGCAGTTACTCTCCAGGGTCGGCTAACTATGGCTACACCTTC
-	TRBD2	TRBJ2-5	TRBV2	CASSEAAGGPETQYF	TGTGCCAGCAGTGAAGCGGCGGGAGGGCCAGAGACCCAGTACTTC
once	-	TRBJ2-1	TRBV7-3	CASSSRTRGEQFF	TGTGCCAGCAGCTCCCGGACCCGCGGGGAGCAGTTCTTC
-	-	TRBJ2-5	TRBV2	CASSVRILETQYF	TGTGCCAGCAGTGTGAGGATACTGGAGACCCAGTACTTC
-	-	TRBJ2-5	TRBV29-1	CSADSGPETQYF	TGCAGCGCCGACTCCGGGCCGGAGACCCAGTACTTC
-	-	TRBJ1-1	TRBV11-2	CASSLVQVSAEAFF	TGTGCCAGCAGCTTAGTCCAGGTTTCAGCTGAAGCTTTCTTT
once	-	TRBJ2-1	TRBV9	CASSLSYNEQFF	TGTGCCAGCAGCTTGTCCTACAATGAGCAGTTCTTC
-	TRBD1	TRBJ1-2	TRBV6-1	CASSYDGTGAGYTF	TGTGCCAGCAGTTATGATGGGACAGGGGCTGGCTACACCTTC
-	TRBD1	TRBJ1-6	TRBV4-2	CASSQEPPPTGEYSPLHF	TGTGCCAGCAGCCAAGAGCCCCCCCCAACAGGGGAGTATTCACCCCTCCACTTT
few	-	TRBJ1-5	TRBV19	CASSIDRGWENQPQHF	TGTGCCAGTAGTATAGATCGCGGGTGGGAAAATCAGCCCCAGCATTTT
-	-	TRBJ1-3	TRBV18	CASSPPASSGNTIYF	TGTGCCAGCTCACCACCGGCTTCCTCTGGAAACACCATATATTTT
-	-	TRBJ2-2	TRBV2	CASSQWTGELFF	TGTGCCAGCAGTCAATGGACCGGGGAGCTGTTTTTT
-	-	TRBJ1-2	TRBV6-1	CASSDFFGDGYTF	-